These 32 T cell receptor beta chains originate from one sample sequenced in a study of cytotoxic CD8 clonotypes in ibrutinib-treated CLL. Generated by immunoSEQ multiplex PCR, the TCRdb table keeps only in-frame clones and is missing some. The sample yields 50,000 or so clones, roughly 83% seen once. Material: PBMCs, obtained after 24 months of ibrutinib treatment. These receptors were collected from a human donor with chronic lymphocytic leukemia.

The V gene is TRBV27, the J gene TRBJ2-1, with 7 bases aligning to TRBD1. This CDR3 comprises 16 residues. In germline, CDR1 is MNHEY, CDR2 SMNVEV (reference sequence). Trimming took 4 bases from V and 4 from J; bases not matched to a gene: 10. The CDR3 here is CASSSTGLLGYNEQFF. CDR3 bases: TGTGCCAGCAGTTCGACAGGGTTATTGGGATACAATGAGCAGTTCTTC.

The chain is built from TRBV11-3 and TRBJ2-1, with D perhaps TRBD1 (5 bases). Per the germline V gene, CDR1 is SGHNT and CDR2 is YENEEA. V lost 5 bases to trimming and J lost 0 bases, with 11 bases between them. CDR3 size: 15 residues. The CDR3 nucleotides are TGTGCCAGCAGCACAGGTGGAAGCTCCTACAATGAGCAGTTCTTC. It is translated as CASSTGGSSYNEQFF.

This chain uses TRBV6-5 with TRBJ1-2, with D unresolved. This CDR3 is built from 14 residues. Germline assignment: CDR1 MNHEY and CDR2 SVGAGI. Trimming removed 6 bases from V and 4 bases from J, with 15 bases in between. CDR3 amino acids: CASRPRGSGYGYTF. For the CDR3, the DNA is TGTGCCAGCAGGCCTCGGGGTAGCGGCTATGGCTACACCTTC.

V and J are TRBV7-2 and TRBJ2-3; the match to TRBD2 covers 12 bases. The V gene's germline CDR1 is SGHTA and CDR2 FQGNSA. This CDR3 has 17 amino acids. Losses at the gene ends were 5 bases for V and 3 bases for J; bases not matched to a gene: 9. CDR3 sequence: CASSPRTSGMATDTQYF. The CDR3 coding sequence is TGTGCCAGCAGCCCGAGGACTAGCGGGATGGCTACAGATACGCAGTATTTT.

This chain uses TRBV5-1 with TRBJ1-4, with D possibly TRBD1 on 5 matching bases. CDR1 and CDR2 from the germline V gene are SGHRS and YFSETQ. The CDR3 length is 15 residues. V was clipped by 0 bases and J by 3 bases, with 9 bases between them. The CDR3 DNA reads TGCGCCAGCAGCTTGGTGGGGGGAGCTAATGAAAAACTGTTTTTT. As protein: CASSLVGGANEKLFF. The full variable domain, rest sourced from reference TRBV5-1 and TRBJ1-4, is KAGVTQTPRYLIKTRGQQVTLSCSPISGHRSVSWYQQTPGQGLQFLFEYFSETQRNKGNFPGRFSGRQFSNSRSEMNVSTLELGDSALYLCASSLVGGANEKLFFGSGTQLSVL.

This clone appeared a single time. The rearrangement uses TRBV5-1 and TRBJ2-7, with 9 bases aligning to TRBD1. The V gene's germline CDR1 is SGHRS and CDR2 YFSETQ. The V gene end was trimmed by 4 bases and the J gene end by 1 base; junction bases not matched to a gene: 9. The CDR3 covers 16 residues. CDR3 residues: CASSPDPGTGSYEQYF. CDR3 DNA sequence: TGCGCCAGCAGCCCCGATCCCGGGACAGGGTCCTACGAGCAGTACTTC.

V gene TRBV5-1 combines with J gene TRBJ2-5, with 10 bases identical to TRBD1. The V gene end was trimmed by 4 bases and the J gene end by 2 bases; junction bases not matched to a gene: 8. The CDR3 totals 16 residues. Germline CDR1 and CDR2: SGHRS and YFSETQ. As DNA, the CDR3 is TGCGCCAGCAGCCCGGGGGACAGGGGACCGCAAGAGACCCAGTACTTC. The encoded protein is CASSPGDRGPQETQYF.

The V call is TRBV2, the J call TRBJ1-1; D possibly corresponds to TRBD1 (6 bases). The CDR3 is 13 residues long. V was clipped by 8 bases and J by 0 bases, with 10 bases between them. The germline CDR1 and CDR2 sequences are SNHLY and FYNNEI. The CDR3 bases are TGTGCCAGCTGTAGGGACATGAACACTGAAGCTTTCTTT. Translation gives CASCRDMNTEAFF.

CDR3 sequence (DNA): TGTGCCAGCAGCTTTTCGTCTAGCGGGAGGCTCGAGCAGTACTTC. Encoded protein: CASSFSSSGRLEQYF. The chain combines TRBV7-2 with TRBJ2-7, with TRBD2 matching over 11 bases. The germline V gene encodes CDR1 SGHTA and CDR2 FQGNSA. The CDR3 covers 15 residues. V was clipped by 3 bases and J by 6 bases; unmatched bases: 7.

Comments on this clone: Other DNA sequences of this sample code for an identical CDR3. The chain employs TRBV9 and TRBJ2-1, with D perhaps matching TRBD2 (7 bases). This CDR3 comprises 18 residues. The germline V gene has CDR1 SGDLS and CDR2 YYNGEE. V was trimmed by 4 bases and J by 7 bases, leaving 27 bases between them. The CDR3 reads CASSTPSGGAAYGNEQFF. The DNA of the CDR3 is TGTGCCAGCAGCACCCCTTCTGGGGGGGCCGCCTACGGAAATGAGCAGTTCTTC.

The chain is built from TRBV28 and TRBJ2-3; 7 nucleotides line up with TRBD2. V was pared by 1 base and J by 2 bases, with 6 bases of the junction left unmatched. There are 16 residues in the CDR3. Germline values: CDR1 MDHEN, CDR2 SYDVKM. The CDR3: CASSLSGGVFTDTQYF. The CDR3 DNA is TGTGCCAGCAGTTTATCGGGGGGAGTATTCACAGATACGCAGTATTTT.

The chain links TRBV5-8 to TRBJ2-3, with 9 bases that match TRBD2. The CDR3 contains 14 residues. CDR1 is SGHTS, CDR2 YDEGEE, per germline. The V segment lost 1 base and the J segment 9 bases; nucleotides outside the gene matches: 6. In DNA, the CDR3 is TGTGCCAGCAGCTTGAATCTAGCGGGATCCACGCAGTATTTT. It codes for CASSLNLAGSTQYF.

The chain recombines TRBV6-1 with TRBJ1-2, with D possibly matching TRBD1 (6 bases). The CDR3 runs to 13 residues. Trimming removed 3 bases from V and 6 bases from J, with 11 bases in between. Germline CDR1 reads MNHNS; CDR2 reads SASEGT. The CDR3 loop reads CASSDWGADGYTF. As DNA, the CDR3 is TGTGCCAGCAGTGATTGGGGGGCCGATGGCTACACCTTC.

This clone has only a few counts. The rearrangement links TRBV2 to TRBJ2-7; D is perhaps TRBD1 (6 bases). The germline V and J ends were trimmed by 6 bases and 0 bases, with 9 bases remaining between them. CDR1 and CDR2 (germline): SNHLY, FYNNEI. The CDR3 extends over 13 amino acids. The CDR3 here is CASRPQGSYEQYF. As DNA, the CDR3 is TGTGCCAGCAGGCCACAGGGCTCCTACGAGCAGTACTTC.

This clone was counted between two and nine times. The chain recombines TRBV28 with TRBJ2-1; no clear D gene. Trimming took off 6 bases at V and 4 bases at J, with 13 bases between the two ends. The CDR3 contains 14 residues. Germline CDR1 and CDR2: MDHEN and SYDVKM. CDR3 amino acids: CASSPMWIYNEQFF. CDR3 bases: TGTGCCAGCAGCCCGATGTGGATTTACAATGAGCAGTTCTTC.

This chain uses TRBV4-1 with TRBJ2-3, with D unclear. The V end was cut by 6 bases, the J end by 1 base, with 8 bases between. Germline V gene sequence: CDR1 MGHRA, CDR2 YSYEKL. CDR3 length equals 13 residues. CDR3 DNA sequence: TGCGCCAGCAGTCATTTCGGCACAGATACGCAGTATTTT. Amino acid sequence: CASSHFGTDTQYF.

The genes are TRBV10-3 and TRBJ2-1, with D maybe TRBD1 (6 bases). This CDR3 contains 14 residues. V shed 7 bases and J shed 10 bases, with 20 bases lying between them. Germline-derived CDR1 and CDR2 are ENHRY and SYGVKD. CDR3 bases: TGTGCCATCACCACCCGGGACATCCGAGGGGAGCAGTTCTTC. Its protein product is CAITTRDIRGEQFF.

This clone was counted a few times. The chain couples TRBV7-9 to TRBJ1-1; 8 bases fit TRBD1. The CDR3 is made up of 14 amino acids. Losses at the gene ends were 10 bases for V and 4 bases for J; bases not matched to a gene: 11. The germline V gene has CDR1 SEHNR and CDR2 FQNEAQ (reference sequence). CDR3 protein: CATTTGDPGTEAFF. For the CDR3, the DNA is TGTGCCACGACGACAGGGGACCCCGGCACTGAAGCTTTCTTT. Full variable domain (remainder filled in from reference TRBV7-9 and TRBJ1-1): DTGVSQNPRHKITKRGQNVTFRCDPISEHNRLYWYRQTLGQGPEFLTYFQNEAQLEKSRLLSDRFSAERPKGSFSTLEIQRTEQGDSAMYLCATTTGDPGTEAFFGQGTRLTVV.

The genes are TRBV9 and TRBJ1-1; D unresolved. The germline gives CDR1 SGDLS, CDR2 YYNGEE. The length of the CDR3 is 15 residues. Trimming stripped 0 bases from V and 0 bases from J, with 9 bases between. The CDR3 DNA reads as TGTGCCAGCAGCGTAGTTACCTCCCTGAACACTGAAGCTTTCTTT. This sequence encodes CASSVVTSLNTEAFF.

The CDR3 loop is CASSYTEQNTEAFF. In nucleotides, the CDR3 is TGTGCCAGCAGTTACACAGAACAGAACACTGAAGCTTTCTTT. The rearrangement joins TRBV27 to TRBJ1-1; D not certain. V gave up 4 bases and J gave up 1 base, with 10 bases separating them. Looked up from germline, CDR1 is MNHEY and CDR2 is SMNVEV (reference sequence). CDR3 length: 14 residues.

The chain joins TRBV7-2 to TRBJ2-5; TRBD2 matches at 8 bases. Germline V gene sequence: CDR1 SGHTA, CDR2 FQGNSA. V shed 8 bases, J shed 5 bases, and the junction held 4 bases outside the gene matches. The CDR3 runs to 12 residues. The CDR3 region has the DNA TGTGCCAGCGGCGAGCGGGGGGAGACCCAGTACTTC. Translated: CASGERGETQYF.

This rearrangement joins TRBV4-1 to TRBJ2-7, with D unclear. Germline assignment: CDR1 MGHRA and CDR2 YSYEKL. V gave up 1 base and J gave up 0 bases, with 7 bases separating them. The CDR3 has 14 residues. CDR3 sequence reads: CASSQAAYSYEQYF. The CDR3 region has the DNA TGCGCCAGCAGCCAAGCGGCTTACTCCTACGAGCAGTACTTC.

J is TRBJ2-1 and V is TRBV5-4, with D tentatively TRBD1 (6 bases). Deletions cut 4 bases from V and 0 bases from J, with 11 bases between. The germline V gene has CDR1 SGHNT and CDR2 YYREEE (reference sequence). This CDR3 contains 15 residues. This chain's CDR3 is CASSRDRSSYNEQFF. CDR3 bases: TGTGCCAGCAGCCGAGACAGGAGCTCCTACAATGAGCAGTTCTTC.

The chain combines TRBV5-1 with TRBJ1-3, with D perhaps TRBD1 (5 bases). The CDR3 spans 14 residues. Germline V gene lookup returns CDR1 SGHRS and CDR2 YFSETQ. The V end was cut by 4 bases, the J end by 3 bases, with 11 bases between. CDR3 DNA sequence: TGCGCCAGCAGCCCCGGGACGCATGGAAACACCATATATTTT. Protein sequence: CASSPGTHGNTIYF.

The V and J genes are TRBV7-6 and TRBJ1-4, with 9 bases aligning to TRBD1. This CDR3 region has 14 residues. Trimming at V came to 5 bases and at J to 6 bases, leaving 4 bases not matched to a gene. Per the germline V gene, CDR1 is SGHVS and CDR2 is FNYEAQ. Here the CDR3 DNA reads TGTGCCAGCAGCGTCCGGGACAGGGATGAAAAACTGTTTTTT. Protein product: CASSVRDRDEKLFF.

The gene calls are TRBV19 and TRBJ2-7; D is perhaps TRBD1 or TRBD2 (5 bases each). Germline lookup yields CDR1 LNHDA and CDR2 SQIVND (reference sequence). Trimming pared 5 bases from V and 2 bases from J, leaving 10 bases between. CDR3 length: 13 amino acids. The CDR3 region has the DNA TGTGCCAGTAGTCCCTGGGGGACCTACGAGCAGTACTTC. Translation: CASSPWGTYEQYF.

Points on this clone: Its ends do not fully match the called genes, so a read error is possible. The J gene is TRBJ2-1, the V gene TRBV4-2, with 9 positions matching TRBD1. Germline V lookup: CDR1 LGHNA, CDR2 YNFKEQ. This CDR3 spans 18 amino acids. The CDR3 DNA sequence: TGTGCCAGCAGTCAAGATAGGTCCAGGGACAGGGTGTACAATGAGCAGTTCTTC. Translation: CASSQDRSRDRVYNEQFF.

The rearrangement joins TRBV28 to TRBJ1-2; a weak D match, TRBD1 (6 bases). CDR3 length equals 12 residues. The V gene lost 7 bases and the J gene lost 7 bases, with 13 bases spanning the gap. In germline, CDR1 is MDHEN, CDR2 SYDVKM. In nucleotides, the CDR3 is TGTGCCAGCACCACAGGGTTAGGTGGCTACACCTTC. Translated: CASTTGLGGYTF.

The chain links TRBV4-3 to TRBJ2-5; 7 nucleotides align to TRBD1. The length of the CDR3 is 16 residues. With 0 bases clipped from V and 0 bases from J, the junction kept 4 bases outside the gene matches. Germline V gives CDR1 LGHNA, CDR2 YSLEER. In DNA form, the CDR3 reads TGCGCCAGCAGCCAAGACACCGGGACAGACCAAGAGACCCAGTACTTC. This sequence encodes CASSQDTGTDQETQYF.

A note on this clone: This sample also contains other DNA sequences that code for the same CDR3. The CDR3 sequence: CSVEDGVGQPQHF. CDR3 nucleotides: TGCAGCGTTGAAGACGGGGTTGGTCAGCCCCAGCATTTT. The J gene is TRBJ1-5, the V gene TRBV29-1; D ambiguous. The length of the CDR3 is 13 residues. Looked up from germline, CDR1 is SQVTM and CDR2 is ANQGSEA. The V end was cut by 0 bases, the J end by 6 bases, with 9 bases between.

The genes are TRBV2 and TRBJ1-4; D perhaps matches TRBD1 (5 bases). The CDR3 is 14 amino acids. Germline CDR1 is SNHLY and CDR2 is FYNNEI. Trimming removed 6 bases at V and 8 bases at J, with 16 bases between. The CDR3 region is CASSYDRAQEKLFF. CDR3 in DNA: TGTGCCAGCAGCTACGACAGAGCCCAAGAAAAACTGTTTTTT.

This rearrangement joins TRBV2 to TRBJ1-5; D perhaps matches TRBD1 (6 bases). The CDR3 runs 15 residues. Germline V CDR1 and CDR2: SNHLY, FYNNEI. Trimming pared 4 bases from V and 0 bases from J, leaving 10 bases between. As DNA, the CDR3 is TGTGCCAGCAGTGCTCCAGGGGTTAGCAATCAGCCCCAGCATTTT. Amino acids: CASSAPGVSNQPQHF.